This T cell receptor beta chain was documented in a study of T cells in Graves' hyperthyroidism and ophthalmopathy. Individuals with ophthalmopathy presented a Clinical Activity Score of at least 3, a NOSPECS grade of at least 4 and a duration under 3 months. The diagnostic basis comprised clinical symptoms, serum thyroxine and TRAb, thyroid ultrasound and orbital computed tomography. Germline CDR1 reads SGHRS; CDR2 reads YFSETQ. J lost 2 bases, V lost 4 bases, and 4 bases had no gene match. This CDR3 has 14 amino acids. This clonotype was recorded many times. Its antigen is currently unknown. Amplified TCR beta CDR3 regions came from RNA transcripts. Researchers ran a first-round RT-PCR on the TCR CDR3 using the HTBI primer set. Each CDR3 protein is one row after TCRdb ran MiXCR on the multiplex PCR reads. The sample carries approximately 690,000 distinct CDR3 sequences, less than 25% recorded once.

Study observations and caveats: Blood samples included most of the expanded thyroid clonotypes exceeding 0.001. Using 13 V-J features, a model discriminated ophthalmopathy from stable hyperthyroidism.

The source material was blood. The chain combines TRBV5-1 with TRBJ2-3; 7 bases agree with TRBD2. The receptor's source is a man aged 25 to 45 with Graves' ophthalmopathy. The CDR3 DNA sequence: TGCGCCAGCAGCACGGGACTAAACACAGATACGCAGTATTTT. The encoded protein is CASSTGLNTDTQYF.